This T cell receptor (beta chain) was sequenced in a study of beta chain features in type 1 diabetes (dated by TCRdb to between 2018 and 2020). With regard to the full study: Patients and healthy donors did not differ in mean age, gender distribution, total cell number or subset yield. In the study, recently diagnosed type 1 diabetes patients and matched healthy donors were compared on the TCRB repertoires of their sorted circulating CD4+ T cell subsets. Naive and central memory subsets were obtained from all 30 or so donors, but regulatory and stem cell-like memory subsets were isolated from only 8 patients and roughly eight healthy donors. A total of 85 million to 140 million sorted cells were examined across all samples, and a strong correlation was observed between cell number per subset and RNA yield. Overall study results and their limits: Because cDNA rather than genomic DNA was sequenced, highly expressing activated cells could have been over-represented, although no difference in activation and CD3 levels was found between groups. The naive, central memory and regulatory TCRB repertoires appeared to resemble one another more closely among patients than among healthy donors. Type 1 diabetes patients showed a moderate but significant shortening of TCRB CDR3 length in all four CD4+ subsets. Fewer insertions and more nucleotide deletions at VDJ recombination sites were observed in patients with type 1 diabetes, implying thymic rearrangement abnormalities. Only small numbers of individuals were included in the HLA sub-analyses, which left unresolved whether HLA type had any influence on TCRB rearrangement. Shorter templates might have been favored by PCR, but patient and control samples were amplified and corrected together, so both groups would have been affected equally by any skew.

Each donor gave one peripheral blood draw, averaging around 0.11 L, which was collected into heparinised tubes. Using a panel that included CD45RO, CCR7, CD25, CD127, CD95 and CD27, naive, central memory, regulatory and stem cell-like memory CD4+ T cells were sorted on a BD FACSAria II. A purity above 95% was achieved for all sorted populations. PBMCs were isolated immediately by Lymphoprep density gradient centrifugation and stained directly without culture. To minimize batch effects, samples were stained and sorted in pairs, one healthy donor with one patient per experiment. The High Capacity cDNA Reverse Transcription Kit was used to reverse transcribe all of the isolated RNA, meaning that expressed TCRB transcripts were what got sequenced. Deep immunoSEQ sequencing was applied to naive, central memory and regulatory T cell samples, giving an average of roughly 3.3 million total reads per sample. Sorted cells were lysed in RLT buffer, and RNA was extracted using DNase-treated RNeasy Micro or Mini kits according to cell number. Each cell subset was processed on its own to prevent cross-contamination, while patient and healthy donor samples were processed together. The immunoSEQ multiplex PCR was used to amplify TCRB sequences from cDNA, generating 87-bp fragments that spanned the CDR3 region. Sequencing of the amplicons was done on the Illumina HiSeq platform. The original pipeline was this. PCR bias was computationally corrected using synthetic template baselines, reads within Hamming distance 2 were collapsed, and singletons that could not be merged were discarded. By aligning reads against IMGT, V, D and J genes, CDR3 length, and insertions or deletions at six rearrangement sites were assigned. Within each subset, clonotype counts were normalized to sorted cell number, and only after that were true diversity and Gini coefficients computed with the tcR R package. The overlap coefficient, calculated on TCRB nucleotide sequences, was used to quantify repertoire sharing. As a proxy for the pre-selection repertoire, out-of-frame TCRB sequences from naive cells were analyzed. Held by TCRdb, this immuneACCESS table contains in-frame sequences only and omits some clones. Under half of the omission traces to an unresolved V gene where checked; the cause of the rest is unknown. V and J calls and clone size come straight from that table; D and trimming were deduced from the DNA. For this sample there are about 360,000 clones; 10% to 15% appear just once. Together, the top ten hold 0.017% of the sample.

The germline V gene sets CDR1 to SGHDT and CDR2 to YYEEEE. Trimming removed 1 base from V and 7 bases from J; the gene matches leave 11 bases unexplained. The CDR3 numbers 17 residues from cysteine through phenylalanine. The retained sequence is limited to the CDR3, 51 bases, with the frame set at the first base. This clone occurred a few times. Its antigen remains undetermined. Within one base of it there is no much larger clone, and no base qualities were kept. The receptor was isolated from a man aged 18 to 29 in good health. The V gene is TRBV5-6 and the J gene is TRBJ2-5, and 12 junctional nucleotides match TRBD2. The sample consisted of naive CD4+ T cells from blood. The sample's cell subset or site label is to be understood as: true naive CD4+ T cells. The CDR3 has the sequence CASSLSALAGGPGTQYF. The DNA is as follows: TGTGCCAGCAGCTTGTCGGCCCTAGCGGGGGGGCCAGGGACCCAGTACTTC.